This T cell receptor beta chain was recovered during a study of cytomegalovirus exposure and HLA in healthy donors. General observations from the study: Subsequent analysis revealed that first-cohort TCR clusters tended to co-occur in the 130 or so validation repertoires. Reports described diagnosis of cytomegalovirus status by the classifier as highly specific and sensitive. Overall, approximately 150 TCR beta chains were annotated as cytomegalovirus-associated. Many donors carried some public TCRs, although rarity characterized most TCR sequences.

TCRdb's table, derived via immunoSEQ multiplex PCR, lists solely in-frame clones and lacks some. The sample shows some 79,000 clones, 85% to 95% of them seen only once. This clone was seen once. Its antigen is unidentified. This CDR3 comprises 15 residues. V was clipped by 4 bases and J by 3 bases; unmatched bases: 7. CDR1 is KGHSH and CDR2 is LQKENI in the germline V gene. The chain links TRBV18 to TRBJ1-2, with TRBD1 identical over 8 bases. This TCR derives from a woman under 30 in good health and CMV-seropositive. Sequenced input: PBMCs. CDR3 in DNA: TGTGCCAGCTCACACGCCCAGGGGGCCGACTATGGCTACACCTTC. Translating it yields CASSHAQGADYGYTF.